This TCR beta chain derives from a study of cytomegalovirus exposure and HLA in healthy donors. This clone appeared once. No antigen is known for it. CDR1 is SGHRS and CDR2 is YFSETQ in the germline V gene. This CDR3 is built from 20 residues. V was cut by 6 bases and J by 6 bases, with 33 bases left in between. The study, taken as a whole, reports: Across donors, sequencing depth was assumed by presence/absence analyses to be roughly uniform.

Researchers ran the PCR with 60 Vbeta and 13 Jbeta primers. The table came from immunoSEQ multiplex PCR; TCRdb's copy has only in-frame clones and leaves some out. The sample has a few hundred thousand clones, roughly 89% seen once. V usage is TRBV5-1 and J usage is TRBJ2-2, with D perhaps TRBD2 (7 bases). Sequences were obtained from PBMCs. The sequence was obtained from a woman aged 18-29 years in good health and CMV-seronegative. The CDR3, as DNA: TGCGCCAGCACCTACCCCGAGGGGGGGGCGCGTTATGGTGGTCCCGGGGAGCTGTTTTTT. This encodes CASTYPEGGARYGGPGELFF.